This entry is about one T cell receptor (beta chain). The entry originates in a study of blood T cell repertoires in COVID-19. For the study at large: COVID-19 samples from acute and convalescent phases originated in the United States, Italy and Spain. Sources were T cells, B-cell-depleted T cells, or PBMCs; the material itself was cDNA or gDNA.

The length of the CDR3 is 14 residues. The ends lost 0 bases at V and 4 bases at J; junction bases unmatched: 4. Per the germline V gene, CDR1 is SGHDT and CDR2 is YYEEEE. Authors' analysis steps: Nucleated cell number was recorded as an estimate derived from reference gene primer amplification. The protocol was immunoSEQ multiplex PCR, while the TCRdb copy is restricted to in-frame clones and leaves out a portion. V and J calls and clone size are as listed in that table; D and trimming were resolved from the DNA. The data show about 75,000 clones, 85% to 90% seen once. The clonotype originates from a human donor in a cohort sampled during active COVID-19. The rearrangement uses TRBV5-6 and TRBJ2-7; 7 bases align to TRBD1. The sample comprised peripheral blood. The CDR3 spells CASSLGGGRYEQYF. The CDR3, as DNA: TGTGCCAGCAGCTTGGGAGGGGGCAGGTACGAGCAGTACTTC. Full variable domain (outside the CDR3, taken from reference TRBV5-6 and TRBJ2-7): DAGVTQSPTHLIKTRGQQVTLRCSPKSGHDTVSWYQQALGQGPQFIFQYYEEEERQRGNFPDRFSGHQFPNYSSELNVNALLLGDSALYLCASSLGGGRYEQYFGPGTRLTVT.